One sample yielded the 25 T cell receptor beta chains listed below, sequenced in a study of control samples from healthy donors and cancer patients. Sequencing used immunoSEQ multiplex PCR; TCRdb keeps in-frame clones, though not all of them. The sample shows about 190,000 clones, around 90% of them seen only once. The sample consisted of blood. The origin of the receptors is a man under 40 in good health.

This clone was counted a single time. V usage is TRBV7-2 and J usage is TRBJ2-3; perhaps TRBD2 as D (6 bases). The CDR3 is 16 amino acids. The germline gives CDR1 SGHTA, CDR2 FQGNSA. V was clipped by 2 bases and J by 9 bases, with 21 bases between them. The CDR3 protein is CASSLTSLKEGRTQYF. The CDR3 nucleotides read TGTGCCAGCAGCTTAACTAGCCTAAAAGAGGGGCGGACGCAGTATTTT. Full variable domain (remainder filled in from reference TRBV7-2 and TRBJ2-3): GAGVSQSPSNKVTEKGKDVELRCDPISGHTALYWYRQSLGQGLEFLIYFQGNSAPDKSGLPSDRFSAERTGGSVSTLTIQRTQQEDSAVYLCASSLTSLKEGRTQYFGPGTRLTVL.

The V call is TRBV9, the J call TRBJ2-3; 12 positions agree with TRBD2. The length of the CDR3 is 18 residues. The V gene end was trimmed by 3 bases and the J gene end by 0 bases; junction bases not matched to a gene: 8. Germline V gene lookup returns CDR1 SGDLS and CDR2 YYNGEE. The CDR3 here is CASSDGLAGSSSTDTQYF. The CDR3, as DNA: TGTGCCAGCAGCGACGGACTAGCGGGGAGCTCTAGCACAGATACGCAGTATTTT.

J is TRBJ2-1 and V is TRBV4-1; D ambiguous. Trimming took off 0 bases at V and 6 bases at J, with 3 bases between the two ends. The CDR3 is 12 amino acids. The germline CDR1 and CDR2 sequences are MGHRA and YSYEKL. CDR3 nucleotide sequence: TGCGCCAGCAGCCAAGAGGGCAATGAGCAGTTCTTC. This codes for CASSQEGNEQFF.

This sequence joins TRBV5-4 and TRBJ1-4, with D maybe TRBD1 (6 bases). The ends were cut back, 0 bases at V and 4 bases at J, with 10 bases in the middle. Germline V lookup: CDR1 SGHNT, CDR2 YYREEE (reference sequence). There are 15 residues in the CDR3. The CDR3 loop reads CASSLGAQGNEKLFF. CDR3 nucleotide sequence: TGTGCCAGCAGCTTGGGGGCACAGGGTAATGAAAAACTGTTTTTT.

The chain combines TRBV29-1 with TRBJ2-7; no definite D call. The CDR3 runs to 13 residues. Looked up from germline, CDR1 is SQVTM and CDR2 is ANQGSEA. V lost 5 bases and J 5 bases, leaving 16 bases between the germline ends. The CDR3 sequence is CSVLLVTSNEQYF. In DNA form, the CDR3 reads TGCAGCGTTCTTTTAGTCACATCCAACGAGCAGTACTTC.

The chain carries TRBV7-9 and TRBJ1-1, with D possibly being TRBD1 (6 bases). The germline V gene encodes CDR1 SEHNR and CDR2 FQNEAQ (reference sequence). Trimming removed 0 bases at V and 0 bases at J, with 8 bases between. The CDR3 is 15 amino acids. The chain's CDR3 is CASSLARDMNTEAFF. The CDR3 region has the DNA TGTGCCAGCAGCTTAGCGAGGGACATGAACACTGAAGCTTTCTTT.

The rearrangement joins TRBV5-1 to TRBJ1-4, with TRBD1 matching over 9 bases. In germline, CDR1 is SGHRS, CDR2 YFSETQ. V trimming: 3 bases; J trimming: 5 bases; junction bases outside the gene matches: 2. This CDR3 region has 14 residues. The CDR3 reads CASSYGTGNEKLFF. CDR3 in DNA: TGCGCCAGCAGCTATGGGACAGGGAATGAAAAACTGTTTTTT.

In this sample, this clone turned up once. The gene calls are TRBV9 and TRBJ2-1; TRBD1 matches at 8 bases. The CDR3 contains 15 residues. From germline, CDR1 is SGDLS and CDR2 YYNGEE. The junction had 4 bases not matched to a gene; V was cut back by 0 bases and J by 5 bases. CDR3 sequence reads: CASSVAGGGHNEQFF. The CDR3 DNA sequence: TGTGCCAGCAGCGTAGCAGGGGGCGGTCACAATGAGCAGTTCTTC.

The chain is built from TRBV11-2 and TRBJ2-1; 8 nucleotides agree with TRBD2. V lost 2 bases and J lost 6; bases outside the gene matches: 9. The CDR3 is made up of 16 amino acids. Germline loops: CDR1 SGHAT, CDR2 FQNNGV. CDR3 bases: TGTGCCAGCAGCTTAACGGGGGGGGTAGTTCCCAATGAGCAGTTCTTC. It is translated as CASSLTGGVVPNEQFF.

The chain recombines TRBV10-2 with TRBJ1-2; TRBD1 aligns across 10 bases. The CDR3 has 15 amino acids. V lost 8 bases and J lost 4; bases outside the gene matches: 10. CDR1 is WSHSY and CDR2 is SAAADI in the germline V gene. As DNA, the CDR3 is TGCGCCAGCCTCCGGGACAGGGGTCTTGGCTATGGCTACACCTTC. Its protein product is CASLRDRGLGYGYTF.

The chain is built from TRBV12-5 and TRBJ2-7; 9 bases are a match to TRBD2. The CDR3 has 18 amino acids. V was clipped by 2 bases and J by 0 bases; unmatched bases: 11. Germline CDR1 is LGHNT and CDR2 is FRNRAP. CDR3 amino acids: CASGLSWASGASSYEQYF. The CDR3, as DNA: TGTGCTAGTGGTTTGAGCTGGGCTAGCGGGGCGAGCTCCTACGAGCAGTACTTC.

This chain uses TRBV5-1 with TRBJ2-4, with 8 bases fitting TRBD2. Germline V lookup: CDR1 SGHRS, CDR2 YFSETQ. This CDR3 has 14 amino acids. After removal of 1 base from V and 5 bases from J, the junction contained 2 bases not matched to a gene. CDR3 nucleotides: TGCGCCAGCAGCTTGCTAGCGGGTGAAAACATTCAGTACTTC. Protein: CASSLLAGENIQYF.

The chain links TRBV6-5 to TRBJ1-6; D is unclear. CDR1 is MNHEY and CDR2 is SVGAGI in the germline V gene. V lost 7 bases, J lost 7 bases, and 17 bases lay in between. CDR3 length equals 15 residues. CDR3 sequence (DNA): TGTGCCAGCACCTCCACCCGGGCACGGAATTCACCCCTCCACTTT. Amino acids: CASTSTRARNSPLHF.

The chain employs TRBV27 and TRBJ1-6, with 12 nucleotides matching TRBD1. Germline trimming cut 5 bases from V and 6 bases from J; bases unmatched to any gene: 14. Looked up from germline, CDR1 is MNHEY and CDR2 is SMNVEV (reference sequence). This CDR3 comprises 19 residues. The CDR3 coding sequence is TGTGCCAGCAGTCACCGGGACAGGGGGCTTGCGAGCGGTAATTCACCCCTCCACTTT. This translates into CASSHRDRGLASGNSPLHF.

This chain joins TRBV12-5 and TRBJ2-5; 9 bases agree with TRBD1. Germline V CDR1 and CDR2: LGHNT, FRNRAP. The CDR3 has 15 residues. The ends lost 6 bases at V and 3 bases at J; junction bases unmatched: 8. CDR3 sequence: CASGTSRDREETQYF. The CDR3 DNA sequence: TGTGCTAGTGGAACCAGCCGGGACAGGGAAGAGACCCAGTACTTC.

The CDR3 is CASSFQAGPAYF. CDR3 DNA: TGTGCCAGCAGTTTTCAGGCGGGCCCTGCGTACTTC. V is TRBV12-3 or TRBV12-4 and J is TRBJ2-7; a possible D gene is TRBD2 (5 bases). V lost 3 bases, J lost 12 bases, and 15 bases lay in between. The length of the CDR3 is 12 residues.

The chain has TRBV30 and TRBJ2-1; D is unresolved. This CDR3 has 12 residues. V was clipped by 4 bases and J by 5 bases, with 9 bases between them. Looked up from germline, CDR1 is GTSNPN and CDR2 is SVGIG (reference sequence). CDR3 protein: CAWNSFDNEQFF. The CDR3 region has the DNA TGTGCCTGGAACTCCTTTGACAATGAGCAGTTCTTC.

The V and J genes are TRBV10-3 and TRBJ1-1; D possibly corresponds to TRBD1 (6 bases). The V end lost 7 bases, the J end lost 8 bases, and 11 bases lay between the germline ends. The CDR3 extends over 11 amino acids. Germline loops: CDR1 ENHRY, CDR2 SYGVKD. CDR3 coding DNA: TGTGCCATCACCTCCGGGGGCGAAGCTTTCTTT. Protein sequence: CAITSGGEAFF.

This rearrangement joins TRBV11-2 to TRBJ1-2; 11 bases agree with TRBD1. CDR3 length: 15 amino acids. Trimming cost V 3 bases and J 6 bases; bases outside gene matches: 6. Germline V gives CDR1 SGHAT, CDR2 FQNNGV. In DNA form, the CDR3 reads TGTGCCAGCAGCTTTACTGGACAGGGGGCGGATGGCTACACCTTC. Its protein is CASSFTGQGADGYTF.

This sequence joins TRBV5-4 and TRBJ2-7; unclear D gene. The CDR3 extends over 13 amino acids. Trimming stripped 0 bases from V and 2 bases from J, with 6 bases between. The germline gives CDR1 SGHNT, CDR2 YYREEE (reference sequence). The CDR3 is CASSLDGAYEQYF. In DNA form, the CDR3 reads TGTGCCAGCAGCTTGGACGGAGCCTACGAGCAGTACTTC.

The CDR3 reads CASSKVKAGSYEQYF. The CDR3 DNA reads as TGTGCCAGCAGCAAAGTTAAAGCCGGCTCCTACGAGCAGTACTTC. This rearrangement joins TRBV21-1 to TRBJ2-7; no check of the table's D call, TRBD2, against the DNA was made. TRBV21-1 is classified as a pseudogene. This CDR3 comprises 15 residues.

The chain links TRBV19 to TRBJ1-6; a possible D gene is TRBD1 (5 bases). This CDR3 has 14 amino acids. Trimming left V 3 bases short and J 6 bases short, with 9 bases between. CDR1 is LNHDA, CDR2 SQIVND, per germline (reference sequence). CDR3 DNA sequence: TGTGCCAGTAGTATGGCGGGGCCTAATTCACCCCTCCACTTT. Amino acids: CASSMAGPNSPLHF.

This clone came up a few times. The chain has TRBV4-1 and TRBJ2-7; tentatively, D is TRBD2 (6 bases). Trimming took 3 bases from V and 1 from J, leaving 16 bases between them. The germline CDR1 and CDR2 sequences are MGHRA and YSYEKL. The CDR3 contains 16 residues. The CDR3 DNA sequence: TGCGCCAGCAGCCACTACGGAGTGGAGGGGTCCTACGAGCAGTACTTC. Encoded protein: CASSHYGVEGSYEQYF.

V and J are TRBV2 and TRBJ2-6, with 7 bases lining up with TRBD2. Germline trimming cut 11 bases from V and 0 bases from J; bases unmatched to any gene: 7. CDR1 is SNHLY, CDR2 FYNNEI, per germline. The CDR3 spans 15 residues. The CDR3, as DNA: TGTGCCGGAGGGGAGGGAGCCTCTGGGGCCAACGTCCTGACTTTC. Protein: CAGGEGASGANVLTF.

This clone has only a few counts. The chain couples TRBV7-9 to TRBJ2-7; D gene ambiguous. V shed 5 bases and J shed 3 bases, with 14 bases lying between them. This CDR3 region has 14 residues. CDR1 and CDR2 from the germline V gene are SEHNR and FQNEAQ (reference sequence). The CDR3 is CASSLSSEFYEQYF. DNA of the CDR3: TGTGCCAGCAGCCTCTCAAGCGAGTTCTACGAGCAGTACTTC.